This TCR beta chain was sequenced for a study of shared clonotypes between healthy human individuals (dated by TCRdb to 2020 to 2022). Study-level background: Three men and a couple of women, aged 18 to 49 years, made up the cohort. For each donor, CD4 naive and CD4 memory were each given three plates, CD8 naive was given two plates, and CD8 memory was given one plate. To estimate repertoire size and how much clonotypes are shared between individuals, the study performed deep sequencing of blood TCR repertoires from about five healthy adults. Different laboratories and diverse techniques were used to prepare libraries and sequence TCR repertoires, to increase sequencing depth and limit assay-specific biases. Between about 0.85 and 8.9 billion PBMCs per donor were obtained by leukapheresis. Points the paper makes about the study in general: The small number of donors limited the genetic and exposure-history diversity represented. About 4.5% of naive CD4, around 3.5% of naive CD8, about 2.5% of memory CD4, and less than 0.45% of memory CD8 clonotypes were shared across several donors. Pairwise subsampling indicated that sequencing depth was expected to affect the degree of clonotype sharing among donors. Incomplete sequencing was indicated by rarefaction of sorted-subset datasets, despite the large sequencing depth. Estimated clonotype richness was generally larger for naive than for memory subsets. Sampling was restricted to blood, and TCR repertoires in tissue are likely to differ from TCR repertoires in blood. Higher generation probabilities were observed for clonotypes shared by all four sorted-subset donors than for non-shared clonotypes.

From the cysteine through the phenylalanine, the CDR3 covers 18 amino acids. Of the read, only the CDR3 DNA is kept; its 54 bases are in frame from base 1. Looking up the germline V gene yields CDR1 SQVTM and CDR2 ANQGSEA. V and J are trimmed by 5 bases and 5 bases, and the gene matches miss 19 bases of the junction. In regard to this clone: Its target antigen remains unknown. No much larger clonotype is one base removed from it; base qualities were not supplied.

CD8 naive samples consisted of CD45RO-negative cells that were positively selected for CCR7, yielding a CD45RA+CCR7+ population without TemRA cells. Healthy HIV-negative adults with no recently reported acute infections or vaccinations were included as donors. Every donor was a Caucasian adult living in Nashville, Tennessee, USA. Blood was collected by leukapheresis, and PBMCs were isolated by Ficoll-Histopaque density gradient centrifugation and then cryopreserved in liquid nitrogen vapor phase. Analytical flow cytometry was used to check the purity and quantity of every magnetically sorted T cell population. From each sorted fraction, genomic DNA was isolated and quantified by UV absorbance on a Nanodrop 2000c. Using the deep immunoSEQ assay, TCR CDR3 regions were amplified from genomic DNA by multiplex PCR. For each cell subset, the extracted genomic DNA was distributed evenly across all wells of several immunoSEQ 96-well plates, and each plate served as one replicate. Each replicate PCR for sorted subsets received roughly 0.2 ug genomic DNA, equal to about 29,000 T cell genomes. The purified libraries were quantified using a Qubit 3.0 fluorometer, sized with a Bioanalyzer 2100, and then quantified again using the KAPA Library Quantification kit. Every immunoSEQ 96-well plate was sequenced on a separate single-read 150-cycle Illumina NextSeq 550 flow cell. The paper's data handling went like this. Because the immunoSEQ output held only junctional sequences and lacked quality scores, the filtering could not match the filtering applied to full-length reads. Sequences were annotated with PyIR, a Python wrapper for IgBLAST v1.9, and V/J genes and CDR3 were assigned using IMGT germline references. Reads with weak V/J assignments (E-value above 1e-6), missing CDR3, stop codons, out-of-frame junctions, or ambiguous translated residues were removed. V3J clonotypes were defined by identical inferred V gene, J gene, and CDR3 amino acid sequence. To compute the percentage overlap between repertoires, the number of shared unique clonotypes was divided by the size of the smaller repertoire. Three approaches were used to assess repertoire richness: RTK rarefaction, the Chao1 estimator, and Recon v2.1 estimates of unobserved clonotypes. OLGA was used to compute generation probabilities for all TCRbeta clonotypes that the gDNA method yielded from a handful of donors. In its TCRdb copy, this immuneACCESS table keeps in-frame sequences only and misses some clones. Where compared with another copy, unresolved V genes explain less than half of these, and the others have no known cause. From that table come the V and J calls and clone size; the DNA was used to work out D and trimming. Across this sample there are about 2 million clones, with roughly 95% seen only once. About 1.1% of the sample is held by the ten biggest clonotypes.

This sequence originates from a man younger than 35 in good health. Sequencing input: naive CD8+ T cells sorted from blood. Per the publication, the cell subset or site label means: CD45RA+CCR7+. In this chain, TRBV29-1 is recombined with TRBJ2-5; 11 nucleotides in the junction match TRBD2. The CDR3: CSVFGFDELAGDWETQYF. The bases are TGCAGCGTTTTTGGTTTCGACGAACTAGCGGGAGACTGGGAGACCCAGTACTTC.